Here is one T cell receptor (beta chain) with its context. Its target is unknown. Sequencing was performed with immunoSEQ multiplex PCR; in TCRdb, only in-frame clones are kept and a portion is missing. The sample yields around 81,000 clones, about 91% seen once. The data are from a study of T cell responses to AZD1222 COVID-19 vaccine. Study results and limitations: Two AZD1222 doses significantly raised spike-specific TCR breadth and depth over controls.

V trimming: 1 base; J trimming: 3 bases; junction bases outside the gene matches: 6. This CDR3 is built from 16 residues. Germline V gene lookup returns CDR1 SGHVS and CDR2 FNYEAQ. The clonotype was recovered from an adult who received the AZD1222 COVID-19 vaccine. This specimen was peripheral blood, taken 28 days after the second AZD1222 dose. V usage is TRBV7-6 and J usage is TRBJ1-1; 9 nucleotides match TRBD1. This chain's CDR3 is CASSLGTGVADTEAFF. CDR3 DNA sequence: TGTGCCAGCAGCTTAGGGACAGGGGTCGCGGACACTGAAGCTTTCTTT. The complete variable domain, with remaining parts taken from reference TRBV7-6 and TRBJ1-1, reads GAGVSQSPRYKVTKRGQDVALRCDPISGHVSLYWYRQALGQGPEFLTYFNYEAQQDKSGLPNDRFSAERPEGSISTLTIQRTEQRDSAMYRCASSLGTGVADTEAFFGQGTRLTVV.